A selection of T cell receptor beta chains follows, all from one sample in a study of tumor-infiltrating lymphocytes in primary liver carcinoma. TCRdb re-derived calls from the multiplex PCR reads in MiXCR, one entry per CDR3 protein. The table lists approximately 330,000 distinct CDR3 sequences, almost 65% of them singletons. What was sequenced was peripheral blood. These receptors were obtained from a man in his forties with primary liver carcinoma and hepatitis B virus infection. CDR3s include the opening cysteine and the closing phenylalanine or tryptophan. D genes are given only for firm matches. Size tells how often a clone was seen (once, few, many) or the class of an expanded clone, and some rows leave it out.

>TRBJ2-1|TRBV11-3|17|-|-
CTSSPGLLAGDKSEQFF
TGTACCAGCAGCCCCGGACTTCTAGCTGGAGATAAGTCTGAGCAGTTCTTC
>TRBJ2-2|TRBV5-4|16|TRBD2|-
CASSLVLAGVTGELFF
TGTGCCAGCAGCTTAGTGCTAGCGGGAGTTACCGGGGAGCTGTTTTTT
>TRBJ1-1|TRBV6-2/TRBV6-3|15|-|few
CASSYSVKMNTEAFF
TGTGCCAGCAGTTACTCCGTGAAAATGAACACTGAAGCTTTCTTT
>TRBJ2-1|TRBV11-2|16|TRBD2|-
CACSLGAERGYNGQFF
TGTGCCTGCAGCTTAGGAGCCGAGCGGGGGTACAATGGGCAGTTCTTC
>TRBJ1-1|TRBV5-6|18|TRBD1|-
CASSLGARDRGISAEAFF
TGTGCCAGCAGCCTTGGGGCTCGGGACAGGGGAATTTCGGCTGAAGCTTTCTTT
>TRBJ2-3|TRBV29-1|13|-|many
CSVEEAVTDTQYF
TGCAGCGTTGAAGAAGCTGTCACAGATACGCAGTATTTT
>TRBJ2-1|TRBV11-3|13|-|-
CASSLGEDNEQFF
TGTGCTAGCAGCTTAGGAGAGGACAATGAGCAGTTCTTC
>TRBJ2-6|TRBV5-1|16|-|few
CASSFTRGTGANVLTF
TGCGCCAGCAGCTTCACAAGGGGAACTGGGGCCAACGTCCTGACTTTC
>TRBJ1-1|TRBV11-3|13|-|-
CASSLGPDTETFF
TGTGCCAGCAGCTTAGGTCCAGACACTGAAACTTTCTTT
>TRBJ2-1|TRBV12-3/TRBV12-4|13|-|many
CASLLRAYNEQFF
TGTGCCAGCCTCTTAAGGGCCTACAATGAGCAGTTCTTC
>TRBJ2-1|TRBV29-1|15|-|many
CSVEDQGLPYNEQFF
TGCAGCGTTGAAGATCAGGGCTTACCGTACAATGAGCAGTTCTTC
>TRBJ2-5|TRBV5-6|14|-|-
CASSLGHLEETQYF
TGTGCCAGCAGCCTGGGACACCTGGAGGAGACCCAGTACTTC
>TRBJ1-1|TRBV28|13|-|few
CASTGGGNTEAFF
TGTGCCAGCACGGGGGGGGGGAACACTGAAGCTTTCTTT
>TRBJ2-7|TRBV11-2|13|TRBD1|-
CASGFGQANEQYF
TGTGCCAGCGGCTTCGGACAGGCTAACGAGCAGTATTTC
>TRBJ1-1|TRBV6-2/TRBV6-3|12|-|-
CTSSYIDTEVFF
TGTACCAGCAGCTATATTGACACTGAAGTTTTCTTT
>TRBJ2-3|TRBV7-9|10|-|-
CASCSDTQYF
TGTGCCAGCTGCTCGGATACGCAGTATTTT
>TRBJ2-7|TRBV11-2|15|-|-
CASSLGPTYSYEQYF
TGTGCCAGCAGCTTAGGGCCCACCTACTCCTATGAGCAGTACTTC
>TRBJ2-7|TRBV7-4|18|-|-
CASSSNGTATRWGSEQYF
TGTGCCAGCAGCTCAAATGGGACGGCGACTAGATGGGGCAGCGAGCAGTACTTC
>TRBJ1-1|TRBV6-2/TRBV6-3|16|-|once
CVSRRADGGENTEAFF
TGTGTCAGCAGACGAGCCGACGGGGGGGAGAACACTGAAGCTTTCTTT
>TRBJ2-7|TRBV6-6|15|TRBD1|many
CASSYSRDSSYEQYF
TGTGCCAGCAGTTACTCGAGGGACAGCTCCTACGAGCAGTACTTC
>TRBJ2-7|TRBV11-2|10|-|-
CASSFGEQYF
TGTGCCAGTAGCTTCGGCGAGCAGTACTTC
>TRBJ2-7|TRBV12-3/TRBV12-4|12|-|many
CASSSTSYEQYF
TGTGCCAGCAGCTCCACTAGTTACGAGCAGTACTTC
>TRBJ2-7|TRBV6-2/TRBV6-3|16|-|-
CASSPQRVVGTYEQYF
TGTGCTAGCAGTCCCCAGCGGGTAGTGGGGACCTACGAGCAGTACTTC
>TRBJ2-7|TRBV29-1|14|TRBD2|many
CSVSDGGGTYEQYF
TGCAGCGTTTCAGACGGGGGAGGGACCTACGAGCAGTACTTC
>TRBJ2-1|TRBV4-2|15|TRBD1|-
CARSLRQGIYNELFF
TGCGCCAGAAGCCTACGACAGGGAATCTACAATGAGCTGTTCTTC
>TRBJ2-3|TRBV11-2|13|-|-
CAGSLAGADMQYF
TGTGCCGGCAGCTTAGCAGGGGCAGATATGCAGTATTTT